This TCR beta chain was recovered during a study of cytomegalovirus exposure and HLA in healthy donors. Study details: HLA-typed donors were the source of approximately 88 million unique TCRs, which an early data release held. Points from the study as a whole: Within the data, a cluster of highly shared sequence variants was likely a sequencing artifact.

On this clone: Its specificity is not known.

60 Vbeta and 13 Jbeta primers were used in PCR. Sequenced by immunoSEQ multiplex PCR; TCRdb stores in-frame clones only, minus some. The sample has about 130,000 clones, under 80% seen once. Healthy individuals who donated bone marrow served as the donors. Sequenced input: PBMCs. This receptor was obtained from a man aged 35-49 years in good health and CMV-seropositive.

As DNA, the CDR3 is TGTGCCAGCAGTTCCGGGCAGGGGGCATACTATGGCTACACCTTC. Translated, it gives CASSSGQGAYYGYTF. This sequence joins TRBV28 and TRBJ1-2, with 8 bases identical to TRBD1. Germline values: CDR1 MDHEN, CDR2 SYDVKM. The J segment lost 3 bases and the V segment lost 4 bases, leaving 7 bases of the junction unmatched. The CDR3 sequence is 15 residues long.